Presented here are 13 T cell receptor beta chains from one specimen sequenced in a study of blood T cell repertoires in COVID-19. Sequencing used immunoSEQ multiplex PCR; TCRdb keeps in-frame clones, though not all of them. The sample carries about 310,000 clones, around 87% recorded once. Sequences were obtained from peripheral blood. The receptors were sampled from a woman aged 45-65 years who had recovered from COVID-19.

This clone was counted once. The chain employs TRBV28 and TRBJ1-2, with D possibly being TRBD1 (6 bases). V was cut by 4 bases and J by 2 bases, with 8 bases left in between. The V gene's germline CDR1 is MDHEN and CDR2 SYDVKM. This CDR3 comprises 13 residues. The CDR3 sequence is CASSSGQNYGYTF. CDR3 sequence (DNA): TGTGCCAGCAGTTCCGGACAGAACTATGGCTACACCTTC.

This clone was detected once. V usage is TRBV5-6 and J usage is TRBJ1-2; D is unclear. Germline V gives CDR1 SGHDT, CDR2 YYEEEE. This CDR3 has 14 amino acids. V lost 4 bases and J 8 bases, leaving 18 bases between the germline ends. The CDR3 region is CASSPPGVFGGYTF. The CDR3 coding sequence is TGTGCCAGCAGCCCTCCAGGCGTTTTTGGGGGCTACACCTTC. The complete variable domain, with remaining parts taken from reference TRBV5-6 and TRBJ1-2, reads DAGVTQSPTHLIKTRGQQVTLRCSPKSGHDTVSWYQQALGQGPQFIFQYYEEEERQRGNFPDRFSGHQFPNYSSELNVNALLLGDSALYLCASSPPGVFGGYTFGSGTRLTVV.

The chain joins TRBV5-4 to TRBJ2-1; TRBD1 matches at 7 bases. The junction had 8 bases not matched to a gene; V was cut back by 4 bases and J by 7 bases. The CDR3 consists of 14 residues. Germline CDR1 SGHNT, CDR2 YYREEE (reference sequence). Written as DNA, the CDR3 is TGTGCCAGCAGCAATCGACAGGGATCAAATGAGCAGTTCTTC. Its translation: CASSNRQGSNEQFF. The variable domain in full, completed from reference TRBV5-4 and TRBJ2-1, reads ETGVTQSPTHLIKTRGQQVTLRCSSQSGHNTVSWYQQALGQGPQFIFQYYREEENGRGNFPPRFSGLQFPNYSSELNVNALELDDSALYLCASSNRQGSNEQFFGPGTRLTVL.

The chain employs TRBV5-1 and TRBJ1-5, with a weak D call TRBD1 (5 bases). The V end lost 3 bases, the J end lost 3 bases, and 7 bases lay between the germline ends. The germline V gene encodes CDR1 SGHRS and CDR2 YFSETQ. CDR3 length: 13 residues. The DNA of the CDR3 is TGCGCCAGCAGCTGGGGGGACAATCAGCCCCAGCATTTT. Its translation: CASSWGDNQPQHF.

This sequence joins TRBV10-2 and TRBJ2-1; D perhaps matches TRBD1 (5 bases). V gave up 8 bases and J gave up 3 bases, with 14 bases separating them. The CDR3 is made up of 14 amino acids. Germline lookup yields CDR1 WSHSY and CDR2 SAAADI. The CDR3 DNA is TGCGCCAGCCAGACGCTCGACAGCTACAATGAGCAGTTCTTC. Translated, it gives CASQTLDSYNEQFF.

This chain connects TRBV19 to TRBJ1-1, with TRBD1 as a possible D gene (5 bases). The CDR3 runs to 13 residues. Germline loops: CDR1 LNHDA, CDR2 SQIVND (reference sequence). Trimming took off 7 bases at V and 2 bases at J, with 11 bases between the two ends. The CDR3 nucleotides are TGTGCCAGTACTTATCAGGGCAACACTGAAGCTTTCTTT. As protein: CASTYQGNTEAFF.

The chain's CDR3 is CASSPGVSYEQYF. DNA for the CDR3: TGTGCCAGCAGTCCCGGGGTCTCCTACGAGCAGTACTTC. V usage is TRBV28 and J usage is TRBJ2-7; D perhaps matches TRBD2 (5 bases). The CDR3 sequence is 13 residues long. Germline lookup yields CDR1 MDHEN and CDR2 SYDVKM. The V end was cut by 5 bases, the J end by 0 bases, with 8 bases between.

The chain uses TRBV28 and TRBJ2-7, with D unresolved. Trimming took off 6 bases at V and 5 bases at J, with 17 bases between the two ends. Per the germline V gene, CDR1 is MDHEN and CDR2 is SYDVKM. This CDR3 spans 14 amino acids. CDR3 DNA: TGTGCCAGCAGCCGGTTTTCCACTCTAGACGAGCAGTACTTC. Amino acid sequence: CASSRFSTLDEQYF.

The rearrangement joins TRBV7-3 to TRBJ2-3; 12 positions agree with TRBD2. The CDR3 spans 15 residues. V gave up 5 bases and J gave up 5 bases; unmatched junction bases: 5. CDR1 is SGHTA and CDR2 is FQGTGA in the germline V gene. The CDR3 protein is CASSASGLAGDTQYF. CDR3 nucleotide sequence: TGTGCCAGCAGCGCTTCGGGACTAGCGGGAGATACGCAGTATTTT.

The chain combines TRBV7-9 with TRBJ1-6; D may be TRBD1 (6 bases). Germline assignment: CDR1 SEHNR and CDR2 FQNEAQ (reference sequence). The CDR3 contains 15 residues. The V gene lost 3 bases and the J gene lost 7 bases, with 13 bases spanning the gap. The CDR3 loop is CASSFGRQGNSPLHF. CDR3 coding DNA: TGTGCCAGCAGCTTCGGGCGGCAGGGGAATTCACCCCTCCACTTT.

This rearrangement joins TRBV7-8 to TRBJ2-4, with D perhaps matching TRBD1 (6 bases). Germline values: CDR1 SGHVS, CDR2 FQNEAQ. The V end lost 1 base, the J end lost 11 bases, and 15 bases lay between the germline ends. The CDR3 is 14 amino acids. The CDR3 is CASSLGRDKEVQYF. DNA of the CDR3: TGTGCCAGCAGCTTAGGTCGGGACAAGGAGGTTCAGTACTTC.

V is TRBV14 and J is TRBJ1-6; no clear D gene. This CDR3 region has 14 residues. The V end lost 1 base, the J end lost 7 bases, and 8 bases lay between the germline ends. Germline V gene data show CDR1 as SGHDN and CDR2 as FVKESK. CDR3 amino acids: CASSQGHVNSPLHF. As DNA, the CDR3 is TGTGCCAGCAGCCAAGGTCATGTGAATTCACCCCTCCACTTT.

The chain links TRBV3-1 (or the pseudogene TRBV3-2) to TRBJ2-1, with TRBD2 matching 9 bases. This CDR3 contains 18 residues. Looked up from germline, CDR1 is LGHDT and CDR2 is YNNKEL (reference sequence). V was clipped by 5 bases and J by 4 bases; unmatched bases: 15. In DNA form, the CDR3 reads TGTGCCAGCAGCAAACCTCTCATAAGCGGGGGGCCTTACAATGAGCAGTTCTTC. Translated, it gives CASSKPLISGGPYNEQFF.